There are many counts of the clone carrying this T cell receptor beta chain. The record originates from a study of T-cell reconstitution after alpha-beta-depleted transplantation in children. The CDR3 spans 12 residues. From germline, CDR1 is SGHVS and CDR2 FNYEAQ. V dropped 5 bases and J dropped 4 bases, with 8 bases sitting between them. TCRbeta library construction was performed incorporating unique molecular identifiers. Using its own MiXCR run on the PCR reads, TCRdb lists one record per CDR3 protein. The sample has 640,000 or so distinct CDR3 sequences, about 15% seen once. The TCR was taken from a human donor who donated a stem cell graft to a child with acute myeloid leukemia. The sequences come from PBMCs from the stem cell graft donor, collected from the stem cell graft. V and J are TRBV7-6 and TRBJ2-5; perhaps D is TRBD1 or TRBD2 (5 bases each). The CDR3: CASSRDGETQYF. The CDR3 DNA sequence: TGTGCCAGCAGCAGGGACGGAGAGACCCAGTACTTC.